This T cell receptor (beta chain) is from a study of blood T cell repertoires in COVID-19. About the research overall: Nucleic acid was either cDNA or gDNA, and it came from T cells, B-cell-depleted T cells, or PBMCs.

Clones were read by immunoSEQ multiplex PCR, and TCRdb kept only the in-frame ones, dropping some. The table lists 250,000 to 300,000 clones, 81% of them singletons. Germline CDR1 reads SNHLY; CDR2 reads FYNNEI. CDR3 size: 14 residues. V lost 7 bases to trimming and J lost 2 bases; unmatched junction nucleotides: 4. This clone appeared once. Sequencing used peripheral blood. The V gene is TRBV2, the J gene TRBJ2-2, with TRBD2 matching 7 bases. The sequence was obtained from a woman aged 60 to 75 with active or convalescent COVID-19. The CDR3 spells CASKSGINTGELFF. The CDR3, as DNA: TGTGCCAGCAAAAGCGGGATAAACACCGGGGAGCTGTTTTTT. Full variable domain (outside the CDR3, taken from reference TRBV2 and TRBJ2-2): EPEVTQTPSHQVTQMGQEVILRCVPISNHLYFYWYRQILGQKVEFLVSFYNNEISEKSEIFDDQFSVERPDGSNFTLKIRSTKLEDSAMYFCASKSGINTGELFFGEGSRLTVL.